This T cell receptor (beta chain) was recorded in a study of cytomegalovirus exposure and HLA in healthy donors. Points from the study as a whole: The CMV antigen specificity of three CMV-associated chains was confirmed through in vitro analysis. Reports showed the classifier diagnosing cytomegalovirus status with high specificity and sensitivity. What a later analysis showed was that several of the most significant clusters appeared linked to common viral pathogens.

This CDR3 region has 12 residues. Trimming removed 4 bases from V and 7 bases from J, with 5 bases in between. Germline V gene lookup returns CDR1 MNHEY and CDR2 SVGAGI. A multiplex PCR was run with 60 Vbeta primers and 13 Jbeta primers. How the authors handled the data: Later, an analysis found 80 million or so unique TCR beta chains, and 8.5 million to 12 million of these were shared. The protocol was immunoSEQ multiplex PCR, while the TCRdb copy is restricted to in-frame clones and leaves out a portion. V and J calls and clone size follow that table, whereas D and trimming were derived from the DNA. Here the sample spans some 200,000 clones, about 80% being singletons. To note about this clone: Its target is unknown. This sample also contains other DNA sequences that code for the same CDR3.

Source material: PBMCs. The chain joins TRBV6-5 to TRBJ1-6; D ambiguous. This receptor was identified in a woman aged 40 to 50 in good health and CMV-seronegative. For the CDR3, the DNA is TGTGCCAGCAGTTCCTTAAATTCACCCCTCCACTTT. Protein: CASSSLNSPLHF.